This passage covers 12 T cell receptor beta chains from one sample sequenced in a study of blood T cell repertoires in COVID-19. Using immunoSEQ multiplex PCR, the repertoire was profiled, and TCRdb retains in-frame clones only, with some absent. The sample holds 400,000 to 450,000 clones; about 91% are singletons and the top ten take about 12%. Sequences were obtained from peripheral blood. The receptors shown here come from a woman aged 45-65 years with COVID-19, enrolled during active disease.

Turning to this clone: Different DNA sequences within this sample yield the same CDR3. J is TRBJ1-4 and V is TRBV28, with D possibly TRBD1 on 6 matching bases. This CDR3 comprises 14 residues. Germline values: CDR1 MDHEN, CDR2 SYDVKM. The germline V and J ends were trimmed by 6 bases and 2 bases, with 10 bases remaining between them. The DNA for the CDR3 is TGTGCCAGCAGCAAGCAGGGGACTAATGAAAAACTGTTTTTT. It is translated as CASSKQGTNEKLFF.

This clone was counted only a few times. J is TRBJ1-6 and V is TRBV9, with unresolved D. Germline lookup yields CDR1 SGDLS and CDR2 YYNGEE. The CDR3 sequence is 14 residues long. V was pared by 4 bases and J by 8 bases, with 13 bases between. The CDR3 region is CASSRGGSDSPLHF. The CDR3 DNA reads TGTGCCAGCAGCCGGGGAGGGTCTGATTCACCCCTCCACTTT. The full variable domain, in which reference TRBV9 and TRBJ1-6 provide the parts outside the CDR3, is DSGVTQTPKHLITATGQRVTLRCSPRSGDLSVYWYQQSLDQGLQFLIQYYNGEERAKGNILERFSAQQFPDLHSELNLSSLELGDSALYFCASSRGGSDSPLHFGNGTRLTVT.

The chain couples TRBV6-6 to TRBJ2-7; 7 nucleotides line up with TRBD1. The CDR3 is made up of 15 amino acids. Germline CDR1 is MNHNY and CDR2 is SVGAGI (reference sequence). Unmatched junction bases numbered 5, after V lost 1 base and J lost 2 bases. DNA of the CDR3: TGTGCCAGCAGTTACTTCGGGACAGCGGCCTACGAGCAGTACTTC. Translation: CASSYFGTAAYEQYF.

V gene TRBV10-2 combines with J gene TRBJ2-5; the D is unclear. Germline values: CDR1 WSHSY, CDR2 SAAADI. With 8 bases removed from V and 5 bases from J, the gap between germline ends came to 21 bases. The CDR3 is 15 residues long. As DNA, the CDR3 is TGCGCCAGCGAAGCCTCATCCTCGGGTCTGGAGACCCAGTACTTC. The encoded protein is CASEASSSGLETQYF.

In its sample, this clone was seen a few times. The chain joins TRBV29-1 to TRBJ1-2; 7 bases are a match to TRBD1. Looked up from germline, CDR1 is SQVTM and CDR2 is ANQGSEA. After removal of 7 bases from V and 5 bases from J, the junction contained 4 bases not matched to a gene. The CDR3 covers 11 residues. The CDR3 region has the DNA TGCAGCGCCGGGACAGCATATGGCTACACCTTC. Encoded protein: CSAGTAYGYTF.

The J gene is TRBJ1-4, the V gene TRBV5-5; no clear D gene. CDR1 and CDR2 (germline): SGHKS, YYEKEE (reference sequence). V was trimmed by 4 bases and J by 0 bases, leaving 13 bases between them. This CDR3 has 16 residues. The CDR3 nucleotides read TGTGCCAGCAGCCGGGGAAGACGGGCAACTAATGAAAAACTGTTTTTT. Its protein is CASSRGRRATNEKLFF.

CDR3 DNA sequence: TGTGCCTGGAATCAGGGGGTGGAGACTGAGCAGTTCTTC. Amino acids: CAWNQGVETEQFF. This chain connects TRBV30 to TRBJ2-1, with 7 bases that match TRBD1. The CDR3 has 13 amino acids. Germline CDR1 GTSNPN, CDR2 SVGIG (reference sequence). After removal of 4 bases from V and 9 bases from J, the junction contained 9 bases not matched to a gene.

A note on this clone: Within the sample, other DNA sequences also encode this same CDR3. The chain joins TRBV19 to TRBJ1-4; D not resolved. The CDR3 covers 13 residues. Germline V CDR1 and CDR2: LNHDA, SQIVND (reference sequence). Trimming shortened V by 1 base and J by 8 bases, and 8 bases separated the two germline ends. The CDR3 DNA follows: TGTGCCAGTAGTATAGTTTACGGGGAAAAACTGTTTTTT. Translating gives CASSIVYGEKLFF.

This rearrangement joins TRBV2 to TRBJ2-2, with D unclear. CDR1 is SNHLY and CDR2 is FYNNEI in the germline V gene. CDR3 length: 13 residues. Trimming stripped 6 bases from V and 0 bases from J, with 5 bases between. The CDR3 sequence: CASRRANTGELFF. The CDR3, as DNA: TGTGCCAGCAGGAGAGCGAACACCGGGGAGCTGTTTTTT.

This clone was found once. J is TRBJ2-7 and V is TRBV27; 8 bases map to TRBD2. From germline, CDR1 is MNHEY and CDR2 SMNVEV (reference sequence). J gave up 2 bases and V 10 bases, and 10 bases lay outside the gene matches. The CDR3 is 14 amino acids. CDR3 in DNA: TGTGCCACAAAACCGGGGGGGCCCGCCTACGAGCAGTACTTC. This codes for CATKPGGPAYEQYF.

The DNA for the CDR3 is TGTGCCACCAGCACCTTCAACAGGGACCTTAGAGATCAGCCCCAGCATTTT. It translates to CATSTFNRDLRDQPQHF. The rearrangement uses TRBV15 and TRBJ1-5; D perhaps matches TRBD1 (6 bases). The CDR3 is 17 residues long. Germline loops: CDR1 LNHNV, CDR2 YYDKDF (reference sequence). V dropped 4 bases and J dropped 5 bases, with 21 bases sitting between them.

This chain links TRBV7-9 with TRBJ1-1; D possibly corresponds to TRBD1 (5 bases). The CDR3 has 13 residues. Germline-derived CDR1 and CDR2 are SEHNR and FQNEAQ (reference sequence). The V end lost 10 bases, the J end lost 7 bases, and 19 bases lay between the germline ends. The CDR3 protein is CATGVQAHDEAFF. The CDR3 bases are TGTGCCACTGGTGTACAGGCGCACGATGAAGCTTTCTTT. The full variable domain, rest sourced from reference TRBV7-9 and TRBJ1-1, is DTGVSQNPRHKITKRGQNVTFRCDPISEHNRLYWYRQTLGQGPEFLTYFQNEAQLEKSRLLSDRFSAERPKGSFSTLEIQRTEQGDSAMYLCATGVQAHDEAFFGQGTRLTVV.